This T cell receptor beta chain was documented in a study of OX40 agonist ivuxolimab in advanced cancers. Using immunoSEQ multiplex PCR, the repertoire was profiled, and TCRdb retains in-frame clones only, with some absent. The sample consists of approximately 22,000 clones, roughly 90% of them appearing once. The sequencing used CD4+ or CD8+ T cells sorted from blood, collected in a trial of the OX40 agonist ivuxolimab. This receptor was taken from an adult with an advanced solid tumor such as melanoma, head and neck, liver or kidney cancer.

In nucleotides, the CDR3 is TGTGCCAGCAGCTTTGTTGTAGGGGCCGGAGGGGATAGCAATCAGCCCCAGCATTTT. It specifies CASSFVVGAGGDSNQPQHF. The chain links TRBV7-2 to TRBJ1-5, with D possibly being TRBD1 (5 bases). CDR1 SGHTA and CDR2 FQGNSA come from the germline V gene. Trimming removed 3 bases at V and 0 bases at J, with 21 bases between. CDR3 length equals 19 residues.